A selection of T cell receptor beta chains follows, all from one sample in a study of blood T cell repertoires in COVID-19. This table comes from immunoSEQ multiplex PCR, and its TCRdb copy is limited to in-frame clones, with some not included. Of hundreds of thousands of clones in the sample, roughly 90% were seen once. Source material: PBMCs or T cells enriched from blood (not recorded which). These receptors were obtained from a woman between 18 and 29 years old with acute COVID-19. Both conserved end residues are part of each CDR3. Each record gives: V gene, D gene, J gene, clone size, CDR3 DNA, CDR3 protein. A D gene is named only where the DNA matches it firmly. Expanded clones are given a class, and other clones once, few, many or no size at all.

>TRBV7-9|TRBD1|TRBJ2-1|NA
TGTGCCAGCAGCCCACTAACGACAGGGACCCACAATGAGCAGTTCTTC
CASSPLTTGTHNEQFF
>TRBV13|TRBD1|TRBJ1-2|NA
TGTGCCAGCAGCTTCTTCCCGTACTCCGGGACAGGGGTTCGTGGCTACACCTTC
CASSFFPYSGTGVRGYTF
>TRBV4-3|TRBD2|TRBJ2-7|NA
TGCGCCAGCAGCCAAGCCACACTAGCGGGGCCCTACGAGCAGTACTTC
CASSQATLAGPYEQYF
>TRBV18|NA|TRBJ2-7|NA
TGTGCCAGCTCACCACCGAACTCAAACTACGAGCAGTACTTC
CASSPPNSNYEQYF
>TRBV15|TRBD1|TRBJ1-2|NA
TGTGCCACCAGCAGTAGACGGACAGGGGGCAACTATGGCTACACCTTC
CATSSRRTGGNYGYTF
>TRBV4-1|NA|TRBJ1-5|NA
TGCGCCAGCCGCCAAAACGCGGGGGGCAATCAGCCCCAGCATTTT
CASRQNAGGNQPQHF
>TRBV11-2|TRBD2|TRBJ2-4|NA
TGTGCCAGCAGCTTAGATGGACTAGCGGGAGGGCCAAGCTACATTCAGTACTTC
CASSLDGLAGGPSYIQYF
>TRBV5-5|NA|TRBJ1-1|NA
TGTGCCAGCAGCCCCCGAGGAGCGCGCACTGAAGCTTTCTTT
CASSPRGARTEAFF
>TRBV6-2/TRBV6-3|NA|TRBJ1-1|NA
TGTGCCAGCAGTTCCACCGCGGGGGAGGTGCACACTGAAGCTTTCTTT
CASSSTAGEVHTEAFF
>TRBV27|TRBD2|TRBJ2-1|NA
TGTGCCAGCAGTTTAGGGGCCGACGGGACTAGCGGGGGGCCCAGCTCCTACAATGAGCAGTTCTTC
CASSLGADGTSGGPSSYNEQFF
>TRBV28|NA|TRBJ2-5|NA
TGTGCCAGCAGCCTCGGGACAACAAAGACCCAGTACTTC
CASSLGTTKTQYF
>TRBV9|NA|TRBJ1-2|NA
TGTGCCAGCAGCGCCGGGATAGACTATGGCTACACCTTC
CASSAGIDYGYTF
>TRBV28|TRBD2|TRBJ2-3|NA
TGTGCCAGCAGTTCACTCACCGGGACTAGCGGGACAGATACGCAGTATTTT
CASSSLTGTSGTDTQYF
>TRBV6-5|NA|TRBJ2-7|NA
TGTGCCAGCAGTACGGGACTTGCAATTTACGAGCAGTACTTC
CASSTGLAIYEQYF
>TRBV29-1|TRBD2|TRBJ2-1|NA
TGCAGCGTTGAAGTCGGTAGCGGGAGGGGGGCTAATGAGCAGTTCTTC
CSVEVGSGRGANEQFF
>TRBV28|TRBD1|TRBJ1-1|NA
TGTGCCAGCCTCACCAGGGGGCGAAGCACTGAAGCTTTCTTT
CASLTRGRSTEAFF
>TRBV11-3|NA|TRBJ2-7|NA
TGTGCCAGCAGCTCCCAGGGAGGCTACGAGCAGTACTTC
CASSSQGGYEQYF
>TRBV5-6|NA|TRBJ2-7|NA
TGTGCCAGCAGGTTTAGTTTGCAACTTTACGAGCAGTACTTC
CASRFSLQLYEQYF
>TRBV7-2|NA|TRBJ1-2|NA
TGTGCCAGCAGACACCCGGGGGGGGCTAACTATGGCTACACCTTC
CASRHPGGANYGYTF
>TRBV28|NA|TRBJ2-6|once
TGTGCCAGCAGTCACGAGGGAATTCGAAGGGCCAACGTCCTGACTTTC
CASSHEGIRRANVLTF
>TRBV6-5|NA|TRBJ1-2|once
TGTGCCAGCAGACCGCTCCAGGGAAGGGTCTATGGCTACACCTTC
CASRPLQGRVYGYTF
>TRBV19|TRBD2|TRBJ2-2|NA
TGTGCCAGTAGTTCTCTAGCGGGAGGTGCGGGCACCGGGGAGCTGTTTTTT
CASSSLAGGAGTGELFF
>TRBV18|NA|TRBJ2-7|NA
TGTGCCAGCTCACCTTCAGGGTCCAACGAGCAGTACTTC
CASSPSGSNEQYF
>TRBV11-2|TRBD2|TRBJ2-3|NA
TGTGCCAGCAGCTTTGCGGGAGCAGGAGATACGCAGTATTTT
CASSFAGAGDTQYF
>TRBV5-1|TRBD2|TRBJ2-2|NA
TGCGCCAGCAGCTTGGTGGGACTAGGGACCGGGGAGCTGTTTTTT
CASSLVGLGTGELFF
>TRBV18|NA|TRBJ1-1|NA
TGTGCCAGCTCACCCGGTGCGAGCACTGAAGCTTTCTTT
CASSPGASTEAFF
>TRBV5-4|TRBD2|TRBJ2-6|NA
TGTGCCAGCAACGGGGGGCTAGCGGGAGGCATTAGCTCTGGGGCCAACGTCCTGACTTTC
CASNGGLAGGISSGANVLTF
>TRBV15|TRBD1|TRBJ1-6|once
TGTGCCACCAGCAGGGGACAGGGGGCAAGTTCACCCCTCCACTTT
CATSRGQGASSPLHF
>TRBV19|NA|TRBJ2-7|NA
TGTGCCAGTAGTATGCTGGCAAGCTCCTACGAGCAGTACTTC
CASSMLASSYEQYF
>TRBV6-2/TRBV6-3|NA|TRBJ1-5|NA
TGTGCCAGCAGTTATATAGATAGCAATCAGCCCCAGCATTTT
CASSYIDSNQPQHF
>TRBV10-2|TRBD2|TRBJ2-3|NA
TGCGCCAGCAGTGATCCAGGACTAGCGCACACAGATACGCAGTATTTT
CASSDPGLAHTDTQYF
>TRBV28|TRBD1|TRBJ1-5|few
TGTGCCAGCAGTCCACGCCAAATCCGGGACAGCAATAGCAATCAGCCCCAGCATTTT
CASSPRQIRDSNSNQPQHF
>TRBV20-1|NA|TRBJ1-1|NA
TGCAGTGCTTCGAGGACTGAAGCTTTCTTT
CSASRTEAFF
>TRBV19|TRBD1|TRBJ1-5|NA
TGTGCCACCGCGGACAGGGAGAGCAATCAGCCCCAGCATTTT
CATADRESNQPQHF
>TRBV4-2|NA|TRBJ2-6|NA
TGTGCCAGCAGCCAAGACCAACAGGGATCAAGGGTCAACGTCCTGACTTTC
CASSQDQQGSRVNVLTF
>TRBV7-6|NA|TRBJ1-2|NA
TGTGCCAGCAGCCCTAGCGGGGGGGATCATGCGGAGTACTATGGCTACACCTTC
CASSPSGGDHAEYYGYTF
>TRBV30|TRBD2|TRBJ2-1|NA
TGTGCCTGGTCCCTCGTCCGGGAGGGCTCCGGTGAGCAGTTCTTC
CAWSLVREGSGEQFF
>TRBV28|TRBD2|TRBJ2-5|NA
TGTGCCAGCAGGAACCAGGGACTAGCGGGAGATAAAGAGACCCAGTACTTC
CASRNQGLAGDKETQYF
>TRBV28|NA|TRBJ2-3|NA
TGTGCCAGTCGGGTGAGCACAGATACGCAGTATTTT
CASRVSTDTQYF
>TRBV19|NA|TRBJ2-4|NA
TGTGCCAGTAGCTGGGGGGTAGCCAAAAACATTCAGTACTTC
CASSWGVAKNIQYF
>TRBV21-1|NA|TRBJ1-5|NA
TGTGCCAGCAGCGCCCTGGCCGAGCCCCAGCATTTT
CASSALAEPQHF
>TRBV6-5|TRBD1|TRBJ1-1|once
TGTGCCAGCAGTTCGACAGGGGGATTCACTGAAGCTTTCTTT
CASSSTGGFTEAFF
>TRBV28|TRBD2|TRBJ2-1|NA
TGTGCCAGCAGCCCCCCGAGGACGGGAGGGCCGGGTGAGCAGTTCTTC
CASSPPRTGGPGEQFF
>TRBV27|NA|TRBJ1-1|NA
TGTGCCAGCAGTTTCGGAACGGGGGGCGCGGAAGCTTTCTTT
CASSFGTGGAEAFF
>TRBV6-5|NA|TRBJ2-1|NA
TGTGCCAGCAGTTACAAATTCGCGCCCTCCTACAATGAGCAGTTCTTC
CASSYKFAPSYNEQFF
>TRBV5-1|NA|TRBJ1-1|NA
TGCGCCAGCAGCGCCCCGGGAGTTAAAACCACTGAAGCTTTCTTT
CASSAPGVKTTEAFF
>TRBV7-9|TRBD2|TRBJ2-3|NA
TGTGCCAGCAGCCGGACTAGCGGGAGGGCAGATACGCAGTATTTT
CASSRTSGRADTQYF
>TRBV5-8|NA|TRBJ2-7|NA
TGTGCCAGCAGCTTGGGTGGGGTAGGAGGCGAGCAGTACTTC
CASSLGGVGGEQYF
>TRBV5-1|TRBD2|TRBJ2-1|NA
TGCGCCAGCAGCAGATTAGCGGGAGGGAATGAGCAGTTCTTC
CASSRLAGGNEQFF
>TRBV7-6|TRBD2|TRBJ2-1|NA
TGTGCCAGCAGCTTAAGTAGCGGGAGAGGCCATGAGCAGTTCTTC
CASSLSSGRGHEQFF
>TRBV11-2|TRBD1|TRBJ1-4|once
TGTGCCAGCAGCGCCCGCCGACAGGGGTCAACTAATGAAAAACTGTTTTTT
CASSARRQGSTNEKLFF
>TRBV11-3|NA|TRBJ2-1|NA
TGTGCCAGCAGCTTAAGTTGGGGCGAGGCAGACAATGAGCAGTTCTTC
CASSLSWGEADNEQFF